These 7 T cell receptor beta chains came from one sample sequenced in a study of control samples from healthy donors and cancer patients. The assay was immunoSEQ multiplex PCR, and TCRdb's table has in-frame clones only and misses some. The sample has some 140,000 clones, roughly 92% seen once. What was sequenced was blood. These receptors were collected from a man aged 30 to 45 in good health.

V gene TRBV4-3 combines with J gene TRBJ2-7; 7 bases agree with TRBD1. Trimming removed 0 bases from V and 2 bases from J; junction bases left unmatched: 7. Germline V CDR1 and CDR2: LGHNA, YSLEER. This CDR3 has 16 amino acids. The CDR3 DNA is TGCGCCAGCAGCCAAGATACGTACAGGGGTACCTACGAGCAGTACTTC. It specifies CASSQDTYRGTYEQYF.

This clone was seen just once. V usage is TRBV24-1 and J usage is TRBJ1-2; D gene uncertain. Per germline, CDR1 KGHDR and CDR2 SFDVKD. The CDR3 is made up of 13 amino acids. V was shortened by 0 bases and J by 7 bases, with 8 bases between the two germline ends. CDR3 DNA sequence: TGTGCCACCAGTGATTTGCCAGGCTCTGGCTACACCTTC. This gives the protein CATSDLPGSGYTF.

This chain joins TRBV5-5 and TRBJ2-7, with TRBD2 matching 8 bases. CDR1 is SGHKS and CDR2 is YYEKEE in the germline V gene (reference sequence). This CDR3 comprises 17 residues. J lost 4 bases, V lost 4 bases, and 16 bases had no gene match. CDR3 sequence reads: CASSLSQPGLVKYEQYF. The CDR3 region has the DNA TGTGCCAGCAGCCTCTCCCAGCCGGGACTAGTGAAGTACGAGCAGTACTTC.

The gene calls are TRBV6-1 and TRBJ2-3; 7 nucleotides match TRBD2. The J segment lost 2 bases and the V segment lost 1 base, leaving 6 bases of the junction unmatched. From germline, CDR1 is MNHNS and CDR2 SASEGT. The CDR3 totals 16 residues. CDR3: CASSEVGSGLTDTQYF. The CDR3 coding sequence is TGTGCCAGCAGTGAAGTGGGTAGCGGGCTCACAGATACGCAGTATTTT.

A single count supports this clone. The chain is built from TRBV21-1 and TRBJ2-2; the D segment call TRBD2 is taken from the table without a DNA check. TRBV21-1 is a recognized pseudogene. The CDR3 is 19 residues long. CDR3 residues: CATTKTAGGQGARAGELFF. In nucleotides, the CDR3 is TGTGCCACCACCAAGACCGCGGGGGGGCAGGGGGCCAGGGCCGGGGAGCTGTTTTTT.

The CDR3 region has the DNA TGTGCCAGCAGCCTTCCAGGATACCACTCCTACAATGAGCAGTTCTTC. Its protein is CASSLPGYHSYNEQFF. J is TRBJ2-1 and V is TRBV5-4; D is unclear. The CDR3 length is 16 residues. Trimming took 4 bases from V and 0 from J, leaving 14 bases between them. Germline loops: CDR1 SGHNT, CDR2 YYREEE (reference sequence).

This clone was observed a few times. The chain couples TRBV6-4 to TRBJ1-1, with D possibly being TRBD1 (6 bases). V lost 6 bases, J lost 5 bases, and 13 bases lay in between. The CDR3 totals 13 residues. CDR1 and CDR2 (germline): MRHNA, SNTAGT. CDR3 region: CASRGGEGTEAFF. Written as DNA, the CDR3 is TGTGCCAGCAGAGGGGGTGAGGGGACTGAAGCTTTCTTT.